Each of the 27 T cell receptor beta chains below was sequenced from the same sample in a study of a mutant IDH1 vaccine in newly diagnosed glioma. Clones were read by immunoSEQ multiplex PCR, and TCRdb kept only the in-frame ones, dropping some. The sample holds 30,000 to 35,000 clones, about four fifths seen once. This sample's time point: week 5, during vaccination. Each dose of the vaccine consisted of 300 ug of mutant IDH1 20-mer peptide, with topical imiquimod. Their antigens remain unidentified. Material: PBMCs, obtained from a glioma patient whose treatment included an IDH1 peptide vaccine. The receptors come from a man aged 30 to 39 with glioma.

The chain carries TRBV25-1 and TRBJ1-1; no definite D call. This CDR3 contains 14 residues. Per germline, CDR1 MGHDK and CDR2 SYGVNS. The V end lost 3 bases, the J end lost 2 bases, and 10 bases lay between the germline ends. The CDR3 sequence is CASSDWGKNTEAFF. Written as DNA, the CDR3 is TGTGCCAGCAGTGACTGGGGAAAAAACACTGAAGCTTTCTTT.

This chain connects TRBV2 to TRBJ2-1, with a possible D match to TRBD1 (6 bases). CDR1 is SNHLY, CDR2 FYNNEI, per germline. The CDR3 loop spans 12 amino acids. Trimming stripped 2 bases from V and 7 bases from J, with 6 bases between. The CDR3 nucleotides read TGTGCCAGCAGTGAAAGGGGGAATGAGCAGTTCTTC. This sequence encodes CASSERGNEQFF.

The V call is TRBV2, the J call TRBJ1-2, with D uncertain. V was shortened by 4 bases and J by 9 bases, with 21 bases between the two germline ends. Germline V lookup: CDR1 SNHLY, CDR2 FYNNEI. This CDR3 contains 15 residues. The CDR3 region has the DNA TGTGCCAGCAGTGGCCGGGCAGGCCTCAACGCTCGCTACACCTTC. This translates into CASSGRAGLNARYTF.

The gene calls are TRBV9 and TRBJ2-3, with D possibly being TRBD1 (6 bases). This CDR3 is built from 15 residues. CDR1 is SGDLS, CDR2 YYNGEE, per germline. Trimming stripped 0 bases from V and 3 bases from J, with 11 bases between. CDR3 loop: CASSVGSGETDTQYF. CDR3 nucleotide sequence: TGTGCCAGCAGCGTAGGATCAGGGGAGACAGATACGCAGTATTTT.

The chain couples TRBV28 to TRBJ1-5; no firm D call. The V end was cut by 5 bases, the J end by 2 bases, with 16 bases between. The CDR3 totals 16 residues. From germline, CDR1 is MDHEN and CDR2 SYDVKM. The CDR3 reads CASSAPRKARNQPQHF. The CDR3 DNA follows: TGTGCCAGCAGTGCTCCCAGGAAGGCCCGCAATCAGCCCCAGCATTTT.

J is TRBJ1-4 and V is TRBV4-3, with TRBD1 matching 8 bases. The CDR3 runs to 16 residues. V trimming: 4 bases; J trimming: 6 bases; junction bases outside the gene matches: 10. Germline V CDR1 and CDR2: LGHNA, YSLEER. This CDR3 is CASSRRAETGDEKLFF. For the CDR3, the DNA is TGCGCCAGCAGCCGGCGTGCGGAGACAGGGGATGAAAAACTGTTTTTT.

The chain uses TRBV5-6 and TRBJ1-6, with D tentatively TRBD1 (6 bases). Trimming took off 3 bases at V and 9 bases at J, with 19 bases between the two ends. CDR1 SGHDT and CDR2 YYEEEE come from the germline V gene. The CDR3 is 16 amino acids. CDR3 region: CASSSLRQALGSPLHF. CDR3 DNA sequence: TGTGCCAGCAGCTCCCTTCGACAGGCTCTTGGTTCACCCCTCCACTTT.

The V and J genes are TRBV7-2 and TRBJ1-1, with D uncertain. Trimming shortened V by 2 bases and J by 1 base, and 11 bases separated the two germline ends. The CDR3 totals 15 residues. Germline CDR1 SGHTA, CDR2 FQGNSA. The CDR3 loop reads CASSLSLARNTEAFF. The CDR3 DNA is TGTGCCAGCAGCTTATCCCTCGCTCGGAACACTGAAGCTTTCTTT.

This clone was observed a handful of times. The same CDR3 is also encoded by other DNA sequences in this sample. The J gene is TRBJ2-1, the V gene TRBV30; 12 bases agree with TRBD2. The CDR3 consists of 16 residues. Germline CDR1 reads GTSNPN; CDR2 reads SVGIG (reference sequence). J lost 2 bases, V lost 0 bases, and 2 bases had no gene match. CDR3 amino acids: CAWSVPSGGAYNEQFF. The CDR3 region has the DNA TGTGCCTGGAGTGTCCCTAGCGGGGGGGCCTACAATGAGCAGTTCTTC.

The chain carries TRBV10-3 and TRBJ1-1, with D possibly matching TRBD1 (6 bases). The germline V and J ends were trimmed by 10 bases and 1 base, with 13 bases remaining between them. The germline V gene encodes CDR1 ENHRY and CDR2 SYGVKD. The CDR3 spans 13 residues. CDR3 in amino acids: CATRDMGNTEAFF. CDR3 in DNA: TGTGCCACCAGGGACATGGGGAACACTGAAGCTTTCTTT.

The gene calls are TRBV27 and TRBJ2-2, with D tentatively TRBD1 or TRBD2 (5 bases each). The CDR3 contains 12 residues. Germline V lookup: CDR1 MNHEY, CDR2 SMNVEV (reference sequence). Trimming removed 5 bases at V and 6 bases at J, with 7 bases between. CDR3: CASSMGAGELFF. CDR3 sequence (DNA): TGTGCCAGCAGTATGGGGGCCGGGGAGCTGTTTTTT.

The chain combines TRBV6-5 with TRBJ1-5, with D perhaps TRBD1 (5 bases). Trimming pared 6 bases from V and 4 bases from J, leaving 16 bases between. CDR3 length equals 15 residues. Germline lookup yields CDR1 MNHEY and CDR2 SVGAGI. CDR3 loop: CASSRGASRNQPQHF. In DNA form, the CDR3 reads TGTGCCAGCAGCCGAGGGGCGTCAAGAAATCAGCCCCAGCATTTT.

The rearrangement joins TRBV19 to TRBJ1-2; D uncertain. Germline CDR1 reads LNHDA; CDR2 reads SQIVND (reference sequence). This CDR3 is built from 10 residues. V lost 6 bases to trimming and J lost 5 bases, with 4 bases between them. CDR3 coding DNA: TGTGCCAGTAGCGCGTATGGCTACACCTTC. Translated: CASSAYGYTF.

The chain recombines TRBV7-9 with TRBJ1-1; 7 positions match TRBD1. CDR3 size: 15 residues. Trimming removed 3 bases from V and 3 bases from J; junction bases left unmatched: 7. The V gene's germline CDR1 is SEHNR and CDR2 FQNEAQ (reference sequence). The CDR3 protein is CASSLVDREDTEAFF. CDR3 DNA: TGTGCCAGCAGCTTGGTCGACAGGGAGGACACTGAAGCTTTCTTT.

The CDR3: CASSRGGANTEAFF. The CDR3 coding sequence is TGTGCCAGCAGCCGAGGGGGGGCTAACACTGAAGCTTTCTTT. J is TRBJ1-1 and V is TRBV11-3; tentative D call: TRBD1 (6 bases). V dropped 5 bases and J dropped 2 bases, with 12 bases sitting between them. CDR3 length: 14 amino acids. Germline V lookup: CDR1 SGHNT, CDR2 YENEEA.

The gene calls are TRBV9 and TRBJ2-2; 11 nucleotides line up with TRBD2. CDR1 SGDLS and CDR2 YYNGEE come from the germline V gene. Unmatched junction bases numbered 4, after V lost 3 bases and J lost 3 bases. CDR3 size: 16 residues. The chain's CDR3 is CASSDQLAGDTGELFF. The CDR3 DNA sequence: TGTGCCAGCAGCGATCAACTAGCGGGAGACACCGGGGAGCTGTTTTTT.

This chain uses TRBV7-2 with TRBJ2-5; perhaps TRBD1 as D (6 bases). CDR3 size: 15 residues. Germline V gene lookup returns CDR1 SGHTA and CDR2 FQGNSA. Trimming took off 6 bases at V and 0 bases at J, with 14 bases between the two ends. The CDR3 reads CASSWTASDQETQYF. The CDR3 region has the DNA TGTGCCAGCAGTTGGACAGCAAGCGACCAAGAGACCCAGTACTTC. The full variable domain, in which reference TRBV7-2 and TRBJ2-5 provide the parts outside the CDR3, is GAGVSQSPSNKVTEKGKDVELRCDPISGHTALYWYRQSLGQGLEFLIYFQGNSAPDKSGLPSDRFSAERTGGSVSTLTIQRTQQEDSAVYLCASSWTASDQETQYFGPGTRLLVL.

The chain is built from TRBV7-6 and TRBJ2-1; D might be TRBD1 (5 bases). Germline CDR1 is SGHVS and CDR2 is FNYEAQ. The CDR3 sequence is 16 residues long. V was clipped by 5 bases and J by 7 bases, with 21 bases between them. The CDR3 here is CASSLVDSLRGNEQFF. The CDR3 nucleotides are TGTGCCAGCAGCCTCGTCGACAGTTTAAGGGGTAATGAGCAGTTCTTC.

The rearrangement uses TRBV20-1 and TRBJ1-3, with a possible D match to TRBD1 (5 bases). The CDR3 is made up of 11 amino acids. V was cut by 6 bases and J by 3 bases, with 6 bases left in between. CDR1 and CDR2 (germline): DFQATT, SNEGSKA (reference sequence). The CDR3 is CSAGVGNTIYF. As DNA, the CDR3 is TGCAGTGCAGGGGTTGGAAACACCATATATTTT.

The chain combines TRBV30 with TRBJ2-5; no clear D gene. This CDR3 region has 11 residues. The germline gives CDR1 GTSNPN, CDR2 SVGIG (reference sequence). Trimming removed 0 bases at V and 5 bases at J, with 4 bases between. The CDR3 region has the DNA TGTGCCTGGAGTGTACTGGAGACCCAGTACTTC. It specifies CAWSVLETQYF.

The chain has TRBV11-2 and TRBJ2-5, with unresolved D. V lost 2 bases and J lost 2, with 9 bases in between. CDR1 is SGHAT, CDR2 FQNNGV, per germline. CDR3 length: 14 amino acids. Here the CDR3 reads CASSLFSRQETQYF. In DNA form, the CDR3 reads TGTGCCAGCAGCTTATTCTCTAGGCAAGAGACCCAGTACTTC. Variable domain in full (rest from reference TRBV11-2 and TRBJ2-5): EAGVAQSPRYKIIEKRQSVAFWCNPISGHATLYWYQQILGQGPKLLIQFQNNGVVDDSQLPKDRFSAERLKGVDSTLKIQPAKLEDSAVYLCASSLFSRQETQYFGPGTRLLVL.

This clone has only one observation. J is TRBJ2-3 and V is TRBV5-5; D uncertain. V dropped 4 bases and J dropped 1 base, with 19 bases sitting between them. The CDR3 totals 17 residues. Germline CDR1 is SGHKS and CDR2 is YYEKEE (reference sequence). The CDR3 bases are TGTGCCAGCAGCCTTCTTATGGGCCCCTCCGGCACAGATACGCAGTATTTT. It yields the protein CASSLLMGPSGTDTQYF.

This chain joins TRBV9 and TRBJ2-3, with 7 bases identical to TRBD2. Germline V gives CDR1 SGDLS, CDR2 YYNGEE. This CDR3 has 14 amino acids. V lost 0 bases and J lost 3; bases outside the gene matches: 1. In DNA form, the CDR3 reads TGTGCCAGCAGCGTAGGGCGGGGGACAGATACGCAGTATTTT. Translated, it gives CASSVGRGTDTQYF. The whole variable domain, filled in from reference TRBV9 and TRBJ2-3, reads DSGVTQTPKHLITATGQRVTLRCSPRSGDLSVYWYQQSLDQGLQFLIQYYNGEERAKGNILERFSAQQFPDLHSELNLSSLELGDSALYFCASSVGRGTDTQYFGPGTRLTVL.

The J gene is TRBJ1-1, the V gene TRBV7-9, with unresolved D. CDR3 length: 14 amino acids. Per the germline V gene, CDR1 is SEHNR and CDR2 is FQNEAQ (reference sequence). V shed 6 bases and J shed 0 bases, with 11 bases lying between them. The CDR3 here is CASSRGSVNTEAFF. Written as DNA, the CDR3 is TGTGCCAGCAGTCGGGGTTCGGTGAACACTGAAGCTTTCTTT.

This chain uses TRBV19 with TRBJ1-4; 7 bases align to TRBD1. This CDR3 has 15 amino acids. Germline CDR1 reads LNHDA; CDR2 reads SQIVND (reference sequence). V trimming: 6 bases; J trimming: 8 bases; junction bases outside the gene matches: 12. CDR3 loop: CASSHGPGQREKLFF. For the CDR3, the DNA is TGTGCCAGTAGCCATGGTCCGGGACAGCGCGAAAAACTGTTTTTT. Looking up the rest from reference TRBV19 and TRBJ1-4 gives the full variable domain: DGGITQSPKYLFRKEGQNVTLSCEQNLNHDAMYWYRQDPGQGLRLIYYSQIVNDFQKGDIAEGYSVSREKKESFPLTVTSAQKNPTAFYLCASSHGPGQREKLFFGSGTQLSVL.

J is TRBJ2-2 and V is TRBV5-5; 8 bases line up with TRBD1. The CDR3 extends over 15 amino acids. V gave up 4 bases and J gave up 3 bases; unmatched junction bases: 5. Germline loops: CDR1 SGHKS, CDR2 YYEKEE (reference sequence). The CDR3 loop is CASSLDRVDTGELFF. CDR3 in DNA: TGTGCCAGCAGCCTGGACAGGGTTGACACCGGGGAGCTGTTTTTT.

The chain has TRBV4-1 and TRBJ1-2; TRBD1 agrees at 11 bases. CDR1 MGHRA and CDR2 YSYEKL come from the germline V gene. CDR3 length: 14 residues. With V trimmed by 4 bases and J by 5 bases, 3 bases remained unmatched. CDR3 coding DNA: TGCGCCAGCAGCCTGGACAGGGGGCATTATGGCTACACCTTC. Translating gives CASSLDRGHYGYTF.